This TCR beta chain emerged from a study of T cells in Graves' hyperthyroidism and ophthalmopathy. This clonotype was picked up many times. The antigen remains undetermined. Germline lookup yields CDR1 GTSNPN and CDR2 SVGIG (reference sequence). The CDR3 spans 13 residues. The germline V and J ends were trimmed by 0 bases and 3 bases, with 9 bases remaining between them. Amplified TCR beta CDR3 regions derived from RNA transcripts. A set of HTBI primers served as the primers for a first-round RT-PCR of the TCR CDR3. TCRdb re-called the multiplex PCR reads with MiXCR, one entry per CDR3 protein. The sample records approximately 320,000 distinct CDR3 sequences, around a sixth being singletons. Findings and limits, study-wide: Peripheral blood also featured most of the thyroid clonotypes expanded above 0.001. Researchers report that a 13 V-J model separated ophthalmopathy from stable hyperthyroidism.

Stability of Graves' hyperthyroidism was defined as absent ophthalmopathy progression within 18 months. This receptor was identified in a man younger than 40 with Graves' hyperthyroidism. The J gene is TRBJ2-7, the V gene TRBV30; D remains unclear. Sequencing was done on a sample of blood. The CDR3 sequence: CAWSVMVGYEQYF. The CDR3 coding sequence is TGTGCCTGGAGTGTAATGGTGGGCTACGAGCAGTACTTC. The complete variable domain, with remaining parts taken from reference TRBV30 and TRBJ2-7, reads SQTIHQWPATLVQPVGSPLSLECTVEGTSNPNLYWYRQAAGRGLQLLFYSVGIGQISSEVPQNLSASRPQDRQFILSSKKLLLSDSGFYLCAWSVMVGYEQYFGPGTRLTVT.